These T cell receptor beta chains were read from a single sample in a study of blood T cells in healthy people across ages. From the 5' RACE reads, TCRdb called clonotypes with MiXCR, one entry per CDR3 protein. The repertoire consists of around 1,800,000 distinct CDR3 sequences, with approximately 40% occurring once and the leading ten covering approximately 22%. The sequenced material came from blood. The receptors come from a human donor in good health. Each CDR3 is given with its conserved first and last residue. D genes are given only for firm matches. Size is stated for part of the rows, as once, few or many counts, or as a class when the clone is expanded.

>few|-|TRBV28|TRBJ1-1
CASRRAVNTEAFF
TGTGCCAGCAGACGGGCCGTGAACACTGAAGCTTTCTTT
>-|-|TRBV28|TRBJ2-7
CASSFTFYEQYF
TGTGCCAGCAGTTTTACGTTTTACGAGCAGTACTTC
>-|-|TRBV6-1|TRBJ1-2
CASSEVAQGDYGYTF
TGTGCCAGCAGTGAAGTGGCGCAGGGAGATTATGGCTACACCTTC
>-|TRBD2|TRBV7-2|TRBJ2-7
CASSSYGLGTVGEQYF
TGTGCCAGCAGCTCCTATGGACTAGGGACTGTCGGCGAGCAGTACTTC
>few|-|TRBV12-3/TRBV12-4|TRBJ2-1
CASSSLTTEQFF
TGTGCCAGCAGTTCTTTAACAACTGAGCAGTTCTTC
>-|-|TRBV29-1|TRBJ2-3
CSVGTLATDTQYF
TGCAGCGTTGGGACTTTAGCGACAGATACGCAGTATTTT
>-|-|TRBV6-2/TRBV6-3|TRBJ2-1
CASTKGYFNEQFF
TGTGCCAGCACTAAGGGTTACTTCAATGAGCAGTTCTTC
>-|-|TRBV3-1|TRBJ1-6
CASSQDYEGVRGSPLHF
TGTGCCAGCAGCCAAGATTATGAAGGGGTGCGCGGCTCACCCCTCCACTTT
>few|-|TRBV6-2/TRBV6-3|TRBJ1-5
CASRTPLWSQPQHF
TGTGCCAGCAGGACGCCCTTGTGGAGTCAGCCCCAGCATTTT
>-|-|TRBV6-2/TRBV6-3|TRBJ2-7
CASSYTVNTGSHEQYF
TGTGCCAGCAGTTACACTGTTAATACAGGGTCGCACGAGCAGTACTTC
>once|-|TRBV20-1|TRBJ1-4
CSARDRRGVTTNEKLFF
TGCAGTGCTAGAGATCGGAGGGGGGTGACAACTAATGAAAAACTGTTTTTT
>few|-|TRBV29-1|TRBJ2-5
CSAQQGQTLSETQYF
TGCAGCGCCCAGCAAGGACAGACCCTTTCAGAGACCCAGTACTTC
>many|TRBD2|TRBV20-1|TRBJ2-4
CSAPGLAQTILAKNIQYF
TGCAGTGCCCCCGGACTAGCGCAGACCATTCTAGCCAAAAACATTCAGTACTTC
>-|-|TRBV10-3|TRBJ1-2
CAIRESWGDYGYTF
TGTGCCATCAGGGAGTCGTGGGGAGACTATGGCTACACCTTC
>-|TRBD2|TRBV7-2|TRBJ2-5
CASSEQSSGLKTQYF
TGTGCCAGCAGCGAGCAGTCTAGCGGACTGAAGACCCAGTACTTC